This is a list of T cell receptor beta chains from one sample in a study of CD8 T cells in ankylosing spondylitis. TCRdb used MiXCR to reprocess the 5' RACE reads, holding one entry per CDR3 protein. The repertoire holds some 46,000 distinct CDR3 sequences, 11% seen once, with about 1.4% in the top ten. Sequenced: blood, either unsorted or a sorted T cell fraction (not recorded which). These receptor sequences come from a male donor with ankylosing spondylitis or in good health (not recorded which). Both conserved end residues are part of each CDR3. A D gene is named only where the DNA matches it firmly. For some rows the clone size is stated as once, few or many, or as a class when expanded; others skip it.

>TRBJ1-2|many|TRBV5-1|NA
TGCGCCAGCAGCTTGGATTCTCCCGGGCCCTATGGCTACACCTTC
CASSLDSPGPYGYTF
>TRBJ1-2|many|TRBV12-3/TRBV12-4|NA
TGTGCCAGCAGTTCGATGCTGGGGCTAAGGGGCTACACCTTC
CASSSMLGLRGYTF
>TRBJ1-2|NA|TRBV18|NA
TGTGCCAGCTCACCAGGACACCAAAATGGCTACACCTTC
CASSPGHQNGYTF
>TRBJ1-1|many|TRBV28|TRBD1
TGTGCCAGCAGTTCGCTGACAGGGTGGGCTTTCTTT
CASSSLTGWAFF
>TRBJ2-1|NA|TRBV5-1|NA
TGCGCCAGCAGCTTGGCCGTCGCAGCGCGTGGAAGGGATGAGCAGTTCTTC
CASSLAVAARGRDEQFF
>TRBJ1-5|few|TRBV21-1|NA
TGTGCCAGCGGGCATACCGATAGCAATCAGCCCCAGCATTTT
CASGHTDSNQPQHF
>TRBJ2-4|NA|TRBV7-2|NA
TGTGCCAGCAGTAAGGATGGGGGGACCAAAAACATTCAGTACTTC
CASSKDGGTKNIQYF
>TRBJ1-1|NA|TRBV5-5|TRBD1
TGTGCCACCAGCTCCTGGGGGACAGCAAACACTGAAGCTTTCTTT
CATSSWGTANTEAFF
>TRBJ1-5|many|TRBV12-3/TRBV12-4|NA
TGTGCCAGCGGGGGGCAAAATCAGCCCCAGCATTTT
CASGGQNQPQHF
>TRBJ2-3|many|TRBV5-1|NA
TGCGCCAGCAGCTTGGAAGGGGTCGGTGGGGGAGATACGCAGTATTTT
CASSLEGVGGGDTQYF
>TRBJ1-6|many|TRBV7-9|NA
TGTGCCAGCAGCTTCGGACATGGTAATTCACCCCTCCACTTT
CASSFGHGNSPLHF
>TRBJ1-5|NA|TRBV2|NA
TGTGCCAGCCGGGCAGGGAGGTCCCAGCATTTT
CASRAGRSQHF
>TRBJ2-1|many|TRBV12-3/TRBV12-4|NA
TGTGCCAGCAGTTTTAGTTGGAATGAGCAGTTCTTC
CASSFSWNEQFF
>TRBJ2-7|many|TRBV5-1|NA
TGCGCCAGCAGCATGGGACAACCCACCTCCTACGAGCAGTACTTC
CASSMGQPTSYEQYF
>TRBJ1-1|many|TRBV12-3/TRBV12-4|NA
TGTGCCAGCAGTTTAGAGGCCAGCCCTGAAGCTTTCTTT
CASSLEASPEAFF
>TRBJ2-5|NA|TRBV29-1|NA
TGCAGCGTTGTAGCTTACGAGACCCAGTACTTC
CSVVAYETQYF
>TRBJ1-1|many|TRBV3-1|NA
TGTGCCAGCAGCCAAGTGGATAGGGGAGCTTTCTTT
CASSQVDRGAFF
>TRBJ1-5|many|TRBV11-2|NA
TGTGCCAGCAGCCTGACGGGCAATCAGCCCCAGCATTTT
CASSLTGNQPQHF
>TRBJ1-1|few|TRBV19|TRBD1
TGTGCCAGTAACACAGGGGGGGACACTGAAGCTTTCTTT
CASNTGGDTEAFF
>TRBJ2-1|many|TRBV11-2|TRBD2
TGTGCCAGCAGCTTAGTGGGGACTAGCGGGTACAATGAGCAGTTCTTC
CASSLVGTSGYNEQFF
>TRBJ2-3|NA|TRBV10-3|TRBD2
TGTGCCATCAGCCCCCGCGGGGGGGTAAGCATCGGCACAGATACGCAGTATTTT
CAISPRGGVSIGTDTQYF
>TRBJ1-1|NA|TRBV3-1|NA
TGTGCCAGCAGCCAAGAGGGAGGAACTGAAGCTTTCTTT
CASSQEGGTEAFF
>TRBJ1-5|NA|TRBV28|TRBD1
TGTGCCAGCAAGCTACAGGGGGCACGTAGCAATCAGCCCCAGCATTTT
CASKLQGARSNQPQHF
>TRBJ2-5|medium-sized|TRBV29-1|NA
TGCAGCGTTCGGACCGGGCAAGAGACCCAGTACTTC
CSVRTGQETQYF
>TRBJ1-2|NA|TRBV7-2|NA
TGTGCCAGCAGCCAGCAGCGGACAGCTAACTATGGCTACACCTTC
CASSQQRTANYGYTF
>TRBJ1-1|many|TRBV20-1|NA
TGCAGTGCTAGAGTGGTGAACACTGAAGCTTTCTTT
CSARVVNTEAFF
>TRBJ2-3|many|TRBV2|NA
TGTGCCAGCAGTGAGGCGCTAGTGGGCACAGATACGCAGTATTTT
CASSEALVGTDTQYF
>TRBJ1-5|many|TRBV20-1|TRBD1
TGCAGTGTCTTAAGTGGAGGACAGGGGGCTAAGCCCCAGCATTTT
CSVLSGGQGAKPQHF
>TRBJ2-3|many|TRBV12-3/TRBV12-4|TRBD1
TGTGCCAGCAGTTTCCGGACAGGCCGTGCTAGCACAGATACGCAGTATTTT
CASSFRTGRASTDTQYF
>TRBJ1-1|many|TRBV19|NA
TGTGCCAGTACCCCCCGGGACGCGTACACTGAAGCTTTCTTT
CASTPRDAYTEAFF
>TRBJ2-5|few|TRBV29-1|TRBD2
TGCAGCGTTAGGGGACTAGGCGTAGAGACCCAGTACTTC
CSVRGLGVETQYF
>TRBJ1-4|few|TRBV6-1|NA
TGTGCCAGCAGTGAAGGAAAATGGGGGGGACTGTTTTTT
CASSEGKWGGLFF
>TRBJ2-2|few|TRBV10-3|NA
TGTGCCATCAGTGAGTCAGCTGACACCGGGGAGCTGTTTTTT
CAISESADTGELFF
>TRBJ1-1|many|TRBV5-1|TRBD1
TGCGCCAGCAGCTTGGTAGGACAGGGCTACACTGAAGCTTTCTTT
CASSLVGQGYTEAFF
>TRBJ2-5|many|TRBV5-1|NA
TGCGCCAGCAGTGTTAGGGGACGAGAGACCCAGTACTTC
CASSVRGRETQYF
>TRBJ2-5|NA|TRBV7-2|NA
TGTGCCAGCAGCCCCCAAGAGACCCAGTACTTC
CASSPQETQYF
>TRBJ2-7|many|TRBV20-1|NA
TGCAGTGCTAGCGTCCGTACCTCAAGCTCCTACGAGCGGTACTTC
CSASVRTSSSYERYF
>TRBJ2-2|many|TRBV20-1|TRBD2
TGCAGTGCTAGAGAGGGTGGCCGGGGGGTCACCGGGGAGCTGTTTTTT
CSAREGGRGVTGELFF
>TRBJ1-2|many|TRBV10-3|TRBD1
TGTGCCATCAGTTCTACAGGGGACTATGGCTACACCTTC
CAISSTGDYGYTF
>TRBJ2-2|many|TRBV28|NA
TGTGCCAGCAAAGTCCATGGAACCGGGGAGCTGTTTTTT
CASKVHGTGELFF
>TRBJ1-4|many|TRBV13|NA
TGTGCCAGCAGCTCCGGACGAACTCTTGCTAATGAAAAACTGTTTTTT
CASSSGRTLANEKLFF
>TRBJ2-7|many|TRBV5-5|NA
TGTGCCAGCAGCTTCTTTACCACCAACTACGAGCAGTACTTC
CASSFFTTNYEQYF
>TRBJ2-3|many|TRBV20-1|TRBD2
TGCAGTGCTATTTCTAGCGGGGGGTCAGATACGCAGTATTTT
CSAISSGGSDTQYF
>TRBJ2-1|many|TRBV7-8|TRBD2
TGTGCCAGCACCCCGAGCGGGGGGTTTGAGCAGTTCTTC
CASTPSGGFEQFF
>TRBJ1-2|many|TRBV30|NA
TGTGCCTGGAGTGAAGTCATGGGCTACACCTTC
CAWSEVMGYTF
>TRBJ2-1|few|TRBV27|TRBD2
TGTGCCAGCACAGGGGCTAGCGGGGGGTACAATGAGCAGTTCTTC
CASTGASGGYNEQFF
>TRBJ1-2|NA|TRBV5-5|NA
TGTGCCAGCAGCTTGGGCCTCAGGGGAGCTAACTATGGCTACTCCTTC
CASSLGLRGANYGYSF
>TRBJ1-5|many|TRBV12-3/TRBV12-4|TRBD1
TGTGCCAGCAGGCCGGGACAGGGCGGCAATCAGCCCCAGCATTTT
CASRPGQGGNQPQHF
>TRBJ2-7|many|TRBV5-1|NA
TGCGCCAGCAGCTTGGGGCAGGGCGACGGACAGCAGTACTTC
CASSLGQGDGQQYF
>TRBJ2-7|NA|TRBV5-1|NA
TGCGCCAGCAGCACGGGGGACTCCTACGAGCAGTACTTC
CASSTGDSYEQYF
>TRBJ1-2|NA|TRBV11-2|NA
TGTGCCAGCAGCTTAGATCTCTCTACGGCTAACTATGGCTACACCTTC
CASSLDLSTANYGYTF
>TRBJ2-7|many|TRBV29-1|NA
TGCAGCGTTGAAGATCTGGGGGCCGAGCAGTACTTC
CSVEDLGAEQYF
>TRBJ2-1|many|TRBV12-3/TRBV12-4|TRBD1
TGTGCCAGCAACACCGGACAGGGAGGAGAGCAGTTCTTC
CASNTGQGGEQFF
>TRBJ1-6|many|TRBV12-3/TRBV12-4|NA
TGTGCCAGCAGTTTGGCGGAGAATTCACCCCTCCACTTT
CASSLAENSPLHF
>TRBJ2-7|many|TRBV5-6|NA
TGTGCCAGCAGCTTTCCAGGTGGCGAGCAGTACTTC
CASSFPGGEQYF
>TRBJ2-1|many|TRBV15|TRBD2
TGTGCCACCAGCAAGGGACTAGCGGGGACCAGCTCCTACAATGAGCAGTTCTTC
CATSKGLAGTSSYNEQFF
>TRBJ2-5|many|TRBV4-2|TRBD2
TGTGCCAGCAGCCAAGAGGCGGGGGAGTGGGAGACCCAGTACTTC
CASSQEAGEWETQYF
>TRBJ2-5|many|TRBV5-1|TRBD1
TGCGCCAGCAGCTTGGGCAGGGGGCGAGAGACCCCGTACTTC
CASSLGRGRETPYF
>TRBJ1-1|many|TRBV5-1|NA
TGCGCCAGCAGTCAATCGGACACCACCATGAACACTGAAGCTTTCTTT
CASSQSDTTMNTEAFF
>TRBJ2-3|many|TRBV12-3/TRBV12-4|TRBD2
TGTGCCAGCAGTCCTCGACTAGCGGGGGGGTTCACAGATACGCAGTATTTT
CASSPRLAGGFTDTQYF